This TCR beta chain was sequenced for a study of shared clonotypes between healthy human individuals. Study observations and caveats: The genetic and exposure-history diversity represented was limited by few donors. Large sequencing depth failed to make sorted-subset sequencing complete, rarefaction showed. Exclusively blood specimens were collected; tissue repertoires likely differ.

A word on this clone: Its antigen is unknown.

Trimming took 4 bases from V and 0 from J, leaving 13 bases between them. The CDR3 spans 15 residues. The V gene's germline CDR1 is SGHNT and CDR2 YYREEE (reference sequence). Repertoires were generated with immunoSEQ multiplex PCR, while TCRdb's copy carries only in-frame clones and drops some. The top ten hold roughly 1.2% of the sample, which has 1.6 million or so clones, approximately 96% seen once. The sequencing input was naive CD4+ T cells sorted from blood. Sample subset: CD45RA+ positively selected. The chain combines TRBV5-4 with TRBJ1-1, with D unclear. This clonotype originated in a man aged 25-45 years in good health. CDR3 sequence (DNA): TGTGCCAGCAGCCCCGCCGGGAAAATGAACACTGAAGCTTTCTTT. This translates into CASSPAGKMNTEAFF.